The 3 T cell receptor beta chains given below trace back to one sample, sequenced in a study of T cell repertoires in cytomegalovirus infection. TCRdb re-analysed the reads in MiXCR, keeping a single row per CDR3 protein. The profile shows 150,000 to 200,000 distinct CDR3 sequences, approximately 19% of them singletons. Sample: PBMCs. Receptors were obtained from a human donor in good health (CMV status not recorded). Some clones in this sample may be carry-over from other donors' samples.

This chain joins TRBV6-2 or TRBV6-3 and TRBJ1-2; D uncertain. The CDR3 has 14 amino acids. The V and J ends lost 2 bases and 8 bases respectively, with 15 bases between them. Germline CDR1 MNHEY, CDR2 SVGEGT. CDR3 DNA sequence: TGTGCCAGCAGTTACCTCCGGACGCCGGGGGGCTACACCTTC. Translating gives CASSYLRTPGGYTF.

The sample holds many counts of this clonotype. The chain employs TRBV7-8 and TRBJ2-3, with D tentatively TRBD1 (7 bases). V gave up 8 bases and J gave up 0 bases, with 9 bases separating them. The CDR3 extends over 13 amino acids. Germline lookup yields CDR1 SGHVS and CDR2 FQNEAQ. As DNA, the CDR3 is TGTGCCAGCCAGGGGGGCAGCACAGATACGCAGTATTTT. Its protein is CASQGGSTDTQYF.

This clonotype was picked up many times. This chain links TRBV6-2 or TRBV6-3 with TRBJ2-5; maybe TRBD1 (6 bases). V was shortened by 5 bases and J by 2 bases, with 9 bases between the two germline ends. This CDR3 is built from 13 residues. Germline CDR1 reads MNHEY; CDR2 reads SVGEGT. In DNA, the CDR3 is TGTGCCAGCAGTAACGGACAGCAAGAGACCCAGTACTTC. Translation: CASSNGQQETQYF.